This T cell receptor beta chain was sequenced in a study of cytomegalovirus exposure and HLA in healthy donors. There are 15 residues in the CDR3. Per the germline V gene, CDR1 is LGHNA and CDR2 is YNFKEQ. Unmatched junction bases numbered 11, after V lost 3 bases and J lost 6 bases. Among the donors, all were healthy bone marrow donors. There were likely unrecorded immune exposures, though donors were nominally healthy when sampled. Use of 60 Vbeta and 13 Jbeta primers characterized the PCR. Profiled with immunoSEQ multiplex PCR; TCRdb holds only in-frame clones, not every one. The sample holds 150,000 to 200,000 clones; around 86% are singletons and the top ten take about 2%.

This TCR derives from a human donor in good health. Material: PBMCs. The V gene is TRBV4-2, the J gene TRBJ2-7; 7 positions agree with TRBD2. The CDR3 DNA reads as TGTGCCAGCAGCCACCCGATAGGGGTAGCGGGCGAGCAGTACTTC. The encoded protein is CASSHPIGVAGEQYF.